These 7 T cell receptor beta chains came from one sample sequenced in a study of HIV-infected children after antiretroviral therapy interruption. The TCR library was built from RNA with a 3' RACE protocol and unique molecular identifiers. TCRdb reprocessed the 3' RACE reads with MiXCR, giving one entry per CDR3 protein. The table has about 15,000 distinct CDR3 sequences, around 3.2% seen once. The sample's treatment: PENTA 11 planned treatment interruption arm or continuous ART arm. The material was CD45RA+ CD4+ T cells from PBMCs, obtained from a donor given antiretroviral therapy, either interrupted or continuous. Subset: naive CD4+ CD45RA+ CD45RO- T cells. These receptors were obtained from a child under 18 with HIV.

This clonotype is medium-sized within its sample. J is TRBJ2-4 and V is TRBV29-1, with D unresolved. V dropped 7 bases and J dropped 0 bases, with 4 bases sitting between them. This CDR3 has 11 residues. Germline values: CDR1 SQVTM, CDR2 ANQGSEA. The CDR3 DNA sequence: TGCAGCGCTCTAGCCAAAAACATTCAGTACTTC. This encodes CSALAKNIQYF.

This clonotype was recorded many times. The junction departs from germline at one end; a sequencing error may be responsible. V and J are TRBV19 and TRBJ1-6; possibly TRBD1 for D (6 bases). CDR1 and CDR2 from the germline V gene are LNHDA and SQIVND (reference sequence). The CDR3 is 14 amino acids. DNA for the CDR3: TGTGCCAGCAACCAGGGGACCTATAATTCGCCCCTCTACTTT. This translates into CASNQGTYNSPLYF. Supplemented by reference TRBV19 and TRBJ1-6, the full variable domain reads DGGITQSPKYLFRKEGQNVTLSCEQNLNHDAMYWYRQDPGQGLRLIYYSQIVNDFQKGDIAEGYSVSREKKESFPLTVTSAQKNPTAFYLCASNQGTYNSPLYFGNGTRLTVT.

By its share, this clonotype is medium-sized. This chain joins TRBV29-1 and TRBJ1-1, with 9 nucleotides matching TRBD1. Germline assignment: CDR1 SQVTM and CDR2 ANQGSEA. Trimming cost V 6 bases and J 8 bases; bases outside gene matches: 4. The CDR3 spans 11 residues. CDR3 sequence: CSVGQGGEAFF. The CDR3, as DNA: TGCAGCGTGGGACAGGGAGGGGAAGCTTTCTTT. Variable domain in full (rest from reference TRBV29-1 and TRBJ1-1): SAVISQKPSRDICQRGTSLTIQCQVDSQVTMMFWYRQQPGQSLTLIATANQGSEATYESGFVIDKFPISRPNLTFSTLTVSNMSPEDSSIYLCSVGQGGEAFFGQGTRLTVV.

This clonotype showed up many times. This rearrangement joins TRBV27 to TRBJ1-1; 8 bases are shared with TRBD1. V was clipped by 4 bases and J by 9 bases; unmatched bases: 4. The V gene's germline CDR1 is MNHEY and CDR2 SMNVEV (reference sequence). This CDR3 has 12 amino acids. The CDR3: CASSSGQGQAFF. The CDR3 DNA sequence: TGTGCCAGCAGTTCCGGACAGGGCCAAGCTTTCTTT.

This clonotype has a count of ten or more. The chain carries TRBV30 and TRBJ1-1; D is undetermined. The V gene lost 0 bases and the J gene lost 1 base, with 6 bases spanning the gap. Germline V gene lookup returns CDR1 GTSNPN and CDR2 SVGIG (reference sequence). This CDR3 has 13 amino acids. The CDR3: CAWSVQGNTEAFF. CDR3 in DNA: TGTGCCTGGAGTGTTCAAGGGAACACTGAAGCTTTCTTT.

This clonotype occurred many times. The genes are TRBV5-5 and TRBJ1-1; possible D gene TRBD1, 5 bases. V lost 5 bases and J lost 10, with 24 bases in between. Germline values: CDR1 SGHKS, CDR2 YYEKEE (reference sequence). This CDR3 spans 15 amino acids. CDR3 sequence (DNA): TGTGCCAGCAGTGTTACCCCCGGGACTCTGGGTGTAGCTTTCTTT. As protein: CASSVTPGTLGVAFF.

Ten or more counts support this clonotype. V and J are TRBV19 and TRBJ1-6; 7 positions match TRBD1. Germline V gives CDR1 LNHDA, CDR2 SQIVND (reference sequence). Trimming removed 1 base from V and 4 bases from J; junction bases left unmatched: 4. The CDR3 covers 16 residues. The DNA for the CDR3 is TGTGCCAGTAGTATAGGTACAGGGGATTATAATTCACCCCTCCACTTT. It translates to CASSIGTGDYNSPLHF.